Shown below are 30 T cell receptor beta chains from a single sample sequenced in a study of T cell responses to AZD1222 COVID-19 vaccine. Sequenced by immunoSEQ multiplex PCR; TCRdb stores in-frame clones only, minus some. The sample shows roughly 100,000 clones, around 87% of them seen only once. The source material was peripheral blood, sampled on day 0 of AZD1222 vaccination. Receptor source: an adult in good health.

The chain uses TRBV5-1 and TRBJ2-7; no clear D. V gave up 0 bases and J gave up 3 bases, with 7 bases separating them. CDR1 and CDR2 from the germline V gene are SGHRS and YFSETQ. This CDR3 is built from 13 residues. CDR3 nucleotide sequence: TGCGCCAGCAGCTTGGCCGAAGGCTACGAGCAGTACTTC. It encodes CASSLAEGYEQYF.

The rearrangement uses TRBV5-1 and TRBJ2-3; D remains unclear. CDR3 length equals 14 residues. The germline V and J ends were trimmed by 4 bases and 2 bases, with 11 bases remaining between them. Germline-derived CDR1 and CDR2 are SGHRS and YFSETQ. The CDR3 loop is CASSRTDTTDTQYF. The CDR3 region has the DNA TGCGCCAGCAGCCGGACGGATACCACAGATACGCAGTATTTT.

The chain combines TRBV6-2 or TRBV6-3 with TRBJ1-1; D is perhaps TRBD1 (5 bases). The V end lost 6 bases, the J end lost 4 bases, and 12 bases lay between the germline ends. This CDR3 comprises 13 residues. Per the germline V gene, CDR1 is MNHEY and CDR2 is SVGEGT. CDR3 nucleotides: TGTGCCAGCAGCTGGGGGGAATTCACTGAAGCTTTCTTT. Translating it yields CASSWGEFTEAFF.

CDR3 in amino acids: CATSRDPQNTEAFF. In DNA, the CDR3 is TGTGCCACCAGCAGAGATCCCCAGAACACTGAAGCTTTCTTT. This chain uses TRBV15 with TRBJ1-1; D call uncertain. The V end was cut by 0 bases, the J end by 1 base, with 6 bases between. Germline-derived CDR1 and CDR2 are LNHNV and YYDKDF (reference sequence). The CDR3 sequence is 14 residues long.

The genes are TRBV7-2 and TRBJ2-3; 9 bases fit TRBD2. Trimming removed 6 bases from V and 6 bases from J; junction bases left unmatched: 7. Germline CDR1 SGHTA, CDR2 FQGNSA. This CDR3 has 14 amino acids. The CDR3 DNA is TGTGCCAGCAGTTTGGGACTAGCAGGCGATACGCAGTATTTT. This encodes CASSLGLAGDTQYF.

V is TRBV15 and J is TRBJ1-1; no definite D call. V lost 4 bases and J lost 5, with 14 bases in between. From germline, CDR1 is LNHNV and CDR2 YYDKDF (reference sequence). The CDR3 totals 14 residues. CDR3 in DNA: TGTGCCACCAGCACGATCCGTAAGGGTACTGAAGCTTTCTTT. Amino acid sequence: CATSTIRKGTEAFF.

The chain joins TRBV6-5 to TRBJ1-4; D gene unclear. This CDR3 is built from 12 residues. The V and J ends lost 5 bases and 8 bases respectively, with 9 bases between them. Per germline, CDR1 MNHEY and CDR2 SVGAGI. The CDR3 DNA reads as TGTGCCAGCAGTCCCTCAGTGGAAAAACTGTTTTTT. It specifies CASSPSVEKLFF.

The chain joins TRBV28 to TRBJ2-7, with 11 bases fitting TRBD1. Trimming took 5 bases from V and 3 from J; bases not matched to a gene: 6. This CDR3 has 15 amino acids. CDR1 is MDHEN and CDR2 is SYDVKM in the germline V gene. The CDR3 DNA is TGTGCCAGCAGTCACACCGGGACAGGGGGCTACGAGCAGTACTTC. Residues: CASSHTGTGGYEQYF. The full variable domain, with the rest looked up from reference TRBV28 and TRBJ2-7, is DVKVTQSSRYLVKRTGEKVFLECVQDMDHENMFWYRQDPGLGLRLIYFSYDVKMKEKGDIPEGYSVSREKKERFSLILESASTNQTSMYLCASSHTGTGGYEQYFGPGTRLTVT.

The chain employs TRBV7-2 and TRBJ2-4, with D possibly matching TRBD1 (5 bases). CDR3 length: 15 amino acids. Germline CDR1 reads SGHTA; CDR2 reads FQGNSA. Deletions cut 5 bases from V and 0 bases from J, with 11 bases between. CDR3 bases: TGTGCCAGCAGCAAGACAGCTCTAGCCAAAAACATTCAGTACTTC. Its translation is CASSKTALAKNIQYF. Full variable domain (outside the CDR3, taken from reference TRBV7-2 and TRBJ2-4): GAGVSQSPSNKVTEKGKDVELRCDPISGHTALYWYRQSLGQGLEFLIYFQGNSAPDKSGLPSDRFSAERTGGSVSTLTIQRTQQEDSAVYLCASSKTALAKNIQYFGAGTRLSVL.

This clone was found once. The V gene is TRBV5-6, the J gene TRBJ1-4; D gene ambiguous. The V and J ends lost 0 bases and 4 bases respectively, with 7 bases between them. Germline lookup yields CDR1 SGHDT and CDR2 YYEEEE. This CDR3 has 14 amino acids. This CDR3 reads CASSLGEGNEKLFF. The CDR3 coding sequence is TGTGCCAGCAGCTTGGGGGAGGGTAATGAAAAACTGTTTTTT.

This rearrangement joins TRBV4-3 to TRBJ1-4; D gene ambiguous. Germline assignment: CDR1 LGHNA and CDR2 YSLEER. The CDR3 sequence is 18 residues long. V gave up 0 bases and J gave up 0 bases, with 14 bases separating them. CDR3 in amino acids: CASSQDSGGWTTNEKLFF. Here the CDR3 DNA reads TGCGCCAGCAGCCAAGATTCAGGCGGATGGACAACTAATGAAAAACTGTTTTTT.

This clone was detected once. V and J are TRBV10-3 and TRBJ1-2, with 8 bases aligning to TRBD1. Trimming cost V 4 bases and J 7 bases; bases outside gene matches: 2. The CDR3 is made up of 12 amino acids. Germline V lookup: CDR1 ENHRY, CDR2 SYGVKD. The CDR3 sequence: CAISGQGSGYTF. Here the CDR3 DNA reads TGTGCCATCAGTGGACAGGGGAGTGGCTACACCTTC.

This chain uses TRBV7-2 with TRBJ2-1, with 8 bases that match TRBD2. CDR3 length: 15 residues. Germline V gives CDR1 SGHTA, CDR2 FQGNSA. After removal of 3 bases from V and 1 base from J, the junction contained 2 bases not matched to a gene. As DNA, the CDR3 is TGTGCCAGCAGCTTTACTAGCGGATCCTACAATGAGCAGTTCTTC. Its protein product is CASSFTSGSYNEQFF.

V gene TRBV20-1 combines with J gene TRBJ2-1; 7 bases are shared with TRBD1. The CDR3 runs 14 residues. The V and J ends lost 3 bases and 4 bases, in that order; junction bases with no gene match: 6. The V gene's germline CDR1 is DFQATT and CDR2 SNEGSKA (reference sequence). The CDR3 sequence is CSASPGTEYNEQFF. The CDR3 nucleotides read TGCAGTGCTAGTCCTGGGACAGAGTACAATGAGCAGTTCTTC.

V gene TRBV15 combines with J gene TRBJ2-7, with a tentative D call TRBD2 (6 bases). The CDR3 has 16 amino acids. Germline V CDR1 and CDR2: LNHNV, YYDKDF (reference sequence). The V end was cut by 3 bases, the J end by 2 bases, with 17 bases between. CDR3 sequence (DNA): TGTGCCACCAGCAGGGGCGGCGGGGTGGGGACCTACGAGCAGTACTTC. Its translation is CATSRGGGVGTYEQYF.

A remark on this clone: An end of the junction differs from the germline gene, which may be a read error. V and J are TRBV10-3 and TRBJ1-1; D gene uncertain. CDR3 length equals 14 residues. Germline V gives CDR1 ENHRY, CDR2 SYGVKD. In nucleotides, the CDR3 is TGTGCCATCACTGAGCGGGTTCTGGACACTGAAGCTTTCTTT. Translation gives CAITERVLDTEAFF.

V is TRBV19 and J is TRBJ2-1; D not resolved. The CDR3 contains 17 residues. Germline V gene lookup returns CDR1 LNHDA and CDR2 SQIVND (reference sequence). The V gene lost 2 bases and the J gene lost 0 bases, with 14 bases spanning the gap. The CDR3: CASSILEVSFSYNEQFF. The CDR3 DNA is TGTGCCAGTAGTATACTCGAGGTCTCCTTCTCCTACAATGAGCAGTTCTTC.

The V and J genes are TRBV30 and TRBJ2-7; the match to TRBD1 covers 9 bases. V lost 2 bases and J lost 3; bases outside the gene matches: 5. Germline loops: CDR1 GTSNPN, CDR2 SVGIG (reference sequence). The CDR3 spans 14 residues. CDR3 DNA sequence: TGTGCCTGGAGTAAACAGGGGGCCCTCTACGAGCAGTACTTC. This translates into CAWSKQGALYEQYF.

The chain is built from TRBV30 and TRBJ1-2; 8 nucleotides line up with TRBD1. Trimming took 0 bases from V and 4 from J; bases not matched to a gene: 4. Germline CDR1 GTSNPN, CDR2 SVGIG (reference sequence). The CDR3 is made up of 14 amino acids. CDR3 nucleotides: TGTGCCTGGAGTGTAACAGGGGGAATCTATGGCTACACCTTC. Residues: CAWSVTGGIYGYTF.

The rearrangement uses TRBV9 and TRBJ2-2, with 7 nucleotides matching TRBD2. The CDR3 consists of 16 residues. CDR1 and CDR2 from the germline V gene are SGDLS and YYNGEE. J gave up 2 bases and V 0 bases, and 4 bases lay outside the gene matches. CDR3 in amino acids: CASSVAGGHNTGELFF. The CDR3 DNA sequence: TGTGCCAGCAGCGTAGCGGGAGGCCATAACACCGGGGAGCTGTTTTTT. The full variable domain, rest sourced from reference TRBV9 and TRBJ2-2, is DSGVTQTPKHLITATGQRVTLRCSPRSGDLSVYWYQQSLDQGLQFLIQYYNGEERAKGNILERFSAQQFPDLHSELNLSSLELGDSALYFCASSVAGGHNTGELFFGEGSRLTVL.

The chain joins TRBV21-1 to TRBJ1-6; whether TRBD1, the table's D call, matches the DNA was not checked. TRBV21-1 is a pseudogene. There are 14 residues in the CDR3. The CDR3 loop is CASSRGTDNSPLHF. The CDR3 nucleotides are TGTGCCAGCAGCCGCGGGACAGATAATTCACCCCTCCACTTT.

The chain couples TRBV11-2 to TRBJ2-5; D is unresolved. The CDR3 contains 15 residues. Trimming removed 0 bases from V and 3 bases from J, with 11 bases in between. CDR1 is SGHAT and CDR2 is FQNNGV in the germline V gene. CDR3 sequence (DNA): TGTGCCAGCAGCTTAGAGATCGCGCAAAAAGAGACCCAGTACTTC. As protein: CASSLEIAQKETQYF.

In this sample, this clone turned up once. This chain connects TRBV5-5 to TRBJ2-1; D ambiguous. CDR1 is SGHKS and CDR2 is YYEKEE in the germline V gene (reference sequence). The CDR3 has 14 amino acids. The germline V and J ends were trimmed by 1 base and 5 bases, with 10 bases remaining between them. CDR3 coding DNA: TGTGCCAGCAGCTTGTCCAGGAGTAACAATGAGCAGTTCTTC. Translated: CASSLSRSNNEQFF.

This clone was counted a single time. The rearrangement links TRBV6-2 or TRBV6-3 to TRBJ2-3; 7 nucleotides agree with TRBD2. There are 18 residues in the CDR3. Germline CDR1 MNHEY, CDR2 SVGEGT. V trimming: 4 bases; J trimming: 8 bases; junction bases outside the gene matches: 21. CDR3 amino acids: CASSFDSPVIAGSSTQYF. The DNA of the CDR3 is TGTGCCAGCAGTTTCGACTCGCCGGTTATAGCGGGTTCTAGTACGCAGTATTTT.

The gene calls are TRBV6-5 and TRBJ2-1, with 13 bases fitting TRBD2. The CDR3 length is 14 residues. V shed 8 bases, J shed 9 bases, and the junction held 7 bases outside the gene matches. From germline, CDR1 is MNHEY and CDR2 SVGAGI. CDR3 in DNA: TGTGCCAGCCGGACTAGCGGGAGTAACGGTGAGCAGTTCTTC. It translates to CASRTSGSNGEQFF.

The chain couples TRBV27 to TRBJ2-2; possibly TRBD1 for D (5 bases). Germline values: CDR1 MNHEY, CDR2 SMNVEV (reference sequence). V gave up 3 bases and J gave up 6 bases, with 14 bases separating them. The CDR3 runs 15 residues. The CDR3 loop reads CASSFLTTDSGELFF. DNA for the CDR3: TGTGCCAGCAGTTTCCTCACGACAGATTCCGGGGAGCTGTTTTTT.

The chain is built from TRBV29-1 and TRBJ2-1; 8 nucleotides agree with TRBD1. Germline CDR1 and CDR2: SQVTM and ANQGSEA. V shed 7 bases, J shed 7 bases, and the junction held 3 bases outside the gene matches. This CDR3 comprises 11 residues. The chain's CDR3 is CSGDRGNEQFF. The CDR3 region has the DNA TGCAGCGGCGACAGGGGAAATGAGCAGTTCTTC.

The CDR3 protein is CASSLSLYNEQFF. DNA of the CDR3: TGTGCCAGCAGCTTAAGCTTATACAATGAGCAGTTCTTC. This chain connects TRBV11-3 to TRBJ2-1; D unresolved. Between the trimmed V and J ends, which lost 2 bases and 4 bases, there was a span of 6 bases. CDR3 size: 13 residues. Per the germline V gene, CDR1 is SGHNT and CDR2 is YENEEA.

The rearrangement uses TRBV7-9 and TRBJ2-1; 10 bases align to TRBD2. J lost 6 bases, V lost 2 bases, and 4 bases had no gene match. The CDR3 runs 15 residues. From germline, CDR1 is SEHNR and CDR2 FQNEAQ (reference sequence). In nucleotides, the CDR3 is TGTGCCAGCAGCTTATATAGCGGGGGGCGCAATGAGCAGTTCTTC. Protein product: CASSLYSGGRNEQFF.

The CDR3 nucleotides read TGTGCCAGCAGCTCTCTTCGCAGGGACAGGACCGGGGGTGGCTACACCTTC. This sequence encodes CASSSLRRDRTGGGYTF. This rearrangement joins TRBV5-4 to TRBJ1-2; 8 nucleotides align to TRBD1. Losses at the gene ends were 3 bases for V and 7 bases for J; bases not matched to a gene: 17. Germline V gene data show CDR1 as SGHNT and CDR2 as YYREEE (reference sequence). The CDR3 spans 17 residues.